The 6 T cell receptor beta chains listed next were all sequenced from one sample in a study of neoadjuvant anti-PD-1 for oral cavity cancer. Noted time point: after neoadjuvant nivolumab, at surgical resection. Sequencing used immunoSEQ multiplex PCR; TCRdb keeps in-frame clones, though not all of them. The repertoire holds approximately 9,700 clones, with 65% to 70% as singletons. The source was PBMCs, collected after nivolumab (anti-PD-1) treatment. These receptors all stem from a person between 40 and 85 years old with oral cavity squamous cell carcinoma.

The V call is TRBV5-6, the J call TRBJ1-4; 7 nucleotides line up with TRBD1. CDR1 SGHDT and CDR2 YYEEEE come from the germline V gene. This CDR3 has 15 residues. V was pared by 4 bases and J by 7 bases, with 10 bases of the junction left unmatched. This CDR3 is CASSQFGQVVEKLFF. CDR3 in DNA: TGTGCCAGCAGCCAGTTCGGACAGGTGGTTGAAAAACTGTTTTTT.

This chain uses TRBV7-9 with TRBJ1-1; D gene uncertain. This CDR3 contains 15 residues. The germline V gene has CDR1 SEHNR and CDR2 FQNEAQ (reference sequence). V lost 3 bases and J lost 0, with 11 bases in between. The CDR3 nucleotides are TGTGCCAGCAGCTTTGCGGACTTACTGAACACTGAAGCTTTCTTT. Protein sequence: CASSFADLLNTEAFF.

Written as DNA, the CDR3 is TGTGCCTGGAGTGTACAAGGGGAGACCCAGTACTTC. This gives the protein CAWSVQGETQYF. The rearrangement joins TRBV30 to TRBJ2-5, with D hard to call. Germline lookup yields CDR1 GTSNPN and CDR2 SVGIG (reference sequence). The CDR3 consists of 12 residues. Trimming stripped 0 bases from V and 5 bases from J, with 7 bases between.

In regard to this clone: This specimen includes other DNA sequences encoding the same CDR3. The DNA of the CDR3 is TGTGCCAGCAGCCGGCCATACAATGAGCAGTTCTTC. This sequence encodes CASSRPYNEQFF. The chain is built from TRBV6-6 and TRBJ2-1; D unclear. The CDR3 extends over 12 amino acids. Germline values: CDR1 MNHNY, CDR2 SVGAGI (reference sequence). V was cut by 6 bases and J by 4 bases, with 7 bases left in between.

The CDR3 reads CASSARDGAYEQYF. The CDR3 nucleotides read TGTGCCAGCAGTGCCCGGGACGGAGCCTACGAGCAGTACTTC. The rearrangement links TRBV6-1 to TRBJ2-7, with D perhaps TRBD1 or TRBD2 (5 bases each). The V end was cut by 4 bases, the J end by 2 bases, with 12 bases between. This CDR3 has 14 residues. Germline CDR1 MNHNS, CDR2 SASEGT.

The J gene is TRBJ2-2, the V gene TRBV12-5; 7 nucleotides line up with TRBD1. The CDR3 spans 14 residues. Per germline, CDR1 LGHNT and CDR2 FRNRAP. The ends lost 6 bases at V and 1 base at J; junction bases unmatched: 2. In DNA, the CDR3 is TGTGCTAGTGGCCGGGACAGGAACACCGGGGAGCTGTTTTTT. Amino acids: CASGRDRNTGELFF.